The 4 T cell receptor beta chains below all came from one sample that was sequenced in a study of cytomegalovirus exposure and HLA in healthy donors listed by TCRdb under 2017. The receptor library was made with the immunoSEQ multiplex PCR assay. The multiplex PCR relied on a mix of 60 forward primers for TCR Vbeta segments and 13 reverse primers for TCR Jbeta segments. TCRdb provides this immuneACCESS table in a form limited to in-frame rearrangements. Some clones are lacking; in checked studies, under half of them reflect an unresolved V gene, and why the rest are absent is not known. The sample table shows more than 100,000 clones, and 77% are seen once. The ten largest make up roughly 3.7% of the sample. Sequences were obtained from PBMCs. The receptors here all came from a human donor in good health.

The gene calls are TRBV4-1 and TRBJ2-7, with 11 bases that match TRBD2. The CDR3 runs to 16 residues. J was trimmed by 2 bases and V by 4 bases; bases with no gene match: 7. Looked up from germline, CDR1 is MGHRA and CDR2 is YSYEKL. In DNA form, the CDR3 reads TGCGCCAGCAGCCCTCCCGGACTAGCGGGTCCCTACGAGCAGTACTTC. It translates to CASSPPGLAGPYEQYF.

This rearrangement joins TRBV19 to TRBJ2-7; 7 bases fit TRBD1. Trimming cost V 5 bases and J 0 bases; bases outside gene matches: 7. CDR1 LNHDA and CDR2 SQIVND come from the germline V gene (reference sequence). The CDR3 extends over 15 amino acids. The CDR3 is CASSEGAASSYEQYF. CDR3 bases: TGTGCCAGTAGTGAGGGGGCGGCGAGCTCCTACGAGCAGTACTTC.

The chain combines TRBV19 with TRBJ2-7; D is possibly TRBD1 (6 bases). Germline CDR1 is LNHDA and CDR2 is SQIVND (reference sequence). V lost 4 bases and J 0 bases, leaving 16 bases between the germline ends. The CDR3 has 16 amino acids. Here the CDR3 DNA reads TGTGCCAGTAGTAGGACCGGGACACCGAACTCCTACGAGCAGTACTTC. Amino acid sequence: CASSRTGTPNSYEQYF.

The chain links TRBV7-2 to TRBJ1-4, with TRBD1 matching 7 bases. The germline V gene encodes CDR1 SGHTA and CDR2 FQGNSA. CDR3 length: 17 amino acids. V shed 4 bases and J 8 bases; nucleotides not matched to a gene: 16. The DNA for the CDR3 is TGTGCCAGCAGCTCCAGGATATACGGACAGGCGTGGGAAAAACTGTTTTTT. Translation gives CASSSRIYGQAWEKLFF.